This TCR beta chain was recorded in a study of long-term antiretroviral therapy in people with HIV (dated by TCRdb to between 2021 and 2023). About the study as a whole: Collection of the earliest samples took place about a decade ahead of the 2015 WHO recommendation for immediate ART, at a time when ART was typically delayed until CD4 counts fell. Whether ART initiation and durable HIV suppression were associated with changes in peripheral blood TRB repertoire composition and diversity was tested in a retrospective serial study. The cohort contributed over 150 cryopreserved PBMC samples from about 33 adults with confirmed HIV infection, collected serially over a mean of approximately 6 years (range 1-12). Among the approximately 30 participants with HIV, eleven were female. Test extractions of a monoclonal T-cell line alongside approximately 34 polyclonal samples showed no cross-contamination during QIAcube processing. What the authors observed across the whole study: The samples span the years 2004 to 2017, and the ART regimens used may be less effective than current regimens. Since PBMC availability was limited, sequencing covered only the TCR beta chain, with no alpha chain pairing. Unsorted PBMC were profiled instead of sorted CD4+ and CD8+ T cells because pre-ART samples had limited cell numbers. Starting ART was linked to a significant rise in TRB diversity, yet even after long-term ART the diversity remained significantly lower than in transplant donor controls. No data were available on ART adherence, viral resistance or therapy changes, limiting inferences about post-ART repertoire changes. HIV repertoires had narrower CDR3 length ranges than controls, and the network structure suggested an antigen-experienced repertoire that shifted only slightly toward naive after ART. The repertoire was dominated across all time points by expanded TRB clones identified before ART initiation, although this dominance was seen to fluctuate and to decrease in many PLHIV after ART.

Inclusion was restricted to participants for whom at least one PBMC sample before ART initiation and at least two post-ART samples were available. Treatment was received in the United States of America by all participants with HIV. Cryopreserved samples of about 0.95-11 million PBMC were thawed and washed before DNA extraction. At the time of the earliest PBMC sample, participants with HIV were aged between roughly 20 and 54 years. PBMC samples from each participant spanned 1-4 timepoints before ART initiation and 2-8 timepoints after ART initiation, with a median of 7 samples. For every participant, serial HIV viral load, CD4+ T-cell count, ART history and demographic data were obtained. Using a Qiagen kit on a QIAcube, genomic DNA was extracted from unsorted PBMC, with samples processed in batches of 12. Including the terminal cysteine and phenylalanine, the CDR3 comprises 13 residues. Solely the CDR3 DNA is kept, with 39 bases framed from the first base. From the germline V gene (reference sequence), CDR1 is SGHNT and CDR2 is YYREEE. Deletion took 5 bases off V and 0 bases off J, with a span of 6 bases between the germline ends.

Comments on this clone: The antigen it binds to is not known. One base away there is no much larger clone; base qualities are not given.

The immunoSEQ hsTCRB v3.0 assay was used at survey level resolution to sequence the TRB variable region. TRB sequencing targeted a depth of about 40,000-50,000 T-cell genomes per sample. Pooled TRB libraries were sequenced on an Illumina MiSeq with a v3 150-cycle kit. From the authors' description of their analysis: Repertoire analysis was run in R within a reproducible Nextflow workflow that covered QC, data transformation and analysis. Custom analyses were implemented in LymphoSeq2, an R package for AIRR-Seq data exploration. After excluding a handful of samples that yielded fewer than 5000 total TRB sequences, 188 HIV repertoires remained for analysis. Among the roughly 200 retained HIV repertoires, some 60 were collected before ART initiation and around 130 after ART initiation. Repertoires were downsampled to 5000 TRB nucleotide sequences, and summary statistics were averaged over 100 downsampling iterations. Only TRB sequences with CDR3 regions of at least seven amino acids were retained for analysis. Diversity was assessed using a clonality score derived from Shannon entropy and using the Gini coefficient. In the repertoire networks, any two of the top 5000 CDR3 amino acid sequences were connected whenever the two sequences differed by an edit distance of one. Antigen specificity groups and MHC restriction were predicted for TRB CDR3 amino acid sequences with GLIPH2. To flag known associations with CMV, EBV, HIV or tissue antigens, CDR3 amino acid sequences were compared against VDJdb and McPAS-TCR. Pre-ART, post-ART and control groups were compared with Wilcoxon signed-rank tests and Holm-Bonferroni correction. This is the immuneACCESS table as TCRdb keeps it, with only in-frame sequences that have V and J called. A part of the clones is gone; compared with another copy, unresolved V genes explain less than half, and the rest is unexplained. V and J calls and clone size are given by that table; D and trimming were obtained from the DNA. For this sample the table gives around 21,000 clones, of which around four fifths were detected only once. The ten largest clones add up to around 3.7% of the sample.

The chain is made from TRBV5-4 and TRBJ1-3; the D gene remains uncertain. Sequencing used unsorted PBMCs, obtained 1.9 years after starting antiretroviral therapy. This TCR derives from a woman between 50 and 59 years old with HIV. The sequence in DNA is TGTGCCAGCAGTTTCTTCTCTGGAAACACCATATATTTT. It translates as CASSFFSGNTIYF.